Listed here are 15 T cell receptor beta chains from one sample, sequenced in a study of cytomegalovirus exposure and HLA in healthy donors. The PCR made use of 60 Vbeta and 13 Jbeta primers. The method was immunoSEQ multiplex PCR; TCRdb's version includes in-frame clones alone and lacks a portion of them. In the table there are more than 95,000 clones, more than 9.5% of which are singletons. The source material was PBMCs. These receptors were obtained from a man aged 40-55 years in good health and CMV-seropositive.

J is TRBJ1-1 and V is TRBV5-1; unclear D gene. V was trimmed by 0 bases and J by 8 bases, leaving 14 bases between them. This CDR3 is built from 14 residues. Per the germline V gene, CDR1 is SGHRS and CDR2 is YFSETQ. CDR3 sequence reads: CASSLASIRNEAFF. The CDR3 DNA follows: TGCGCCAGCAGCTTGGCCAGTATCAGAAACGAAGCTTTCTTT. Using reference TRBV5-1 and TRBJ1-1 for the parts outside the CDR3, the full variable domain is KAGVTQTPRYLIKTRGQQVTLSCSPISGHRSVSWYQQTPGQGLQFLFEYFSETQRNKGNFPGRFSGRQFSNSRSEMNVSTLELGDSALYLCASSLASIRNEAFFGQGTRLTVV.

The chain combines TRBV27 with TRBJ1-2, with 8 positions matching TRBD1. Germline V CDR1 and CDR2: MNHEY, SMNVEV (reference sequence). The CDR3 runs 15 residues. Germline trimming cut 5 bases from V and 4 bases from J; bases unmatched to any gene: 9. The DNA for the CDR3 is TGTGCCAGCAGTCCAACAGGGGGTGGCTTCTATGGCTACACCTTC. Encoded protein: CASSPTGGGFYGYTF.

This clone was found many times. The chain is built from TRBV18 and TRBJ1-1; tentative D call: TRBD1 (5 bases). V dropped 4 bases and J dropped 1 base, with 13 bases sitting between them. Germline lookup yields CDR1 KGHSH and CDR2 LQKENI. The CDR3 is 15 residues long. CDR3 residues: CASSRAGRENTEAFF. In nucleotides, the CDR3 is TGTGCCAGCTCACGGGCAGGGCGAGAGAACACTGAAGCTTTCTTT.

The chain combines TRBV5-8 with TRBJ2-3, with a tentative D call TRBD2 (5 bases). CDR1 and CDR2 (germline): SGHTS, YDEGEE. V was trimmed by 0 bases and J by 5 bases, leaving 13 bases between them. The CDR3 sequence is 15 residues long. The DNA for the CDR3 is TGTGCCAGCAGCTTGGACAGCCAACGGGGAGATACGCAGTATTTT. Translating gives CASSLDSQRGDTQYF.

This clone was observed a handful of times. V usage is TRBV28 and J usage is TRBJ1-6, with a tentative D call TRBD1 (5 bases). The CDR3 consists of 14 residues. Germline CDR1 and CDR2: MDHEN and SYDVKM. Deletions cut 7 bases from V and 4 bases from J, with 11 bases between. The CDR3 sequence: CASIWQGYNSPLHF. CDR3 DNA: TGTGCCAGCATCTGGCAGGGTTATAATTCACCCCTCCACTTT.

The chain carries TRBV11-2 and TRBJ1-1; D is unclear. V gave up 0 bases and J gave up 5 bases, with 10 bases separating them. Germline CDR1 is SGHAT and CDR2 is FQNNGV. There are 14 residues in the CDR3. The CDR3 bases are TGTGCCAGCAGCTTAGATTTTCGGGGTACTGAAGCTTTCTTT. Translated, it gives CASSLDFRGTEAFF.

There are a few counts of this clone. This rearrangement joins TRBV30 to TRBJ2-5; TRBD2 matches 7 bases. CDR1 is GTSNPN, CDR2 SVGIG, per germline (reference sequence). Trimming cost V 7 bases and J 4 bases; bases outside gene matches: 12. This CDR3 has 14 residues. DNA for the CDR3: TGTGCCTCATCCCCGCGGGAGCCTCGAGAGACCCAGTACTTC. Protein: CASSPREPRETQYF. The full variable domain, rest sourced from reference TRBV30 and TRBJ2-5, is SQTIHQWPATLVQPVGSPLSLECTVEGTSNPNLYWYRQAAGRGLQLLFYSVGIGQISSEVPQNLSASRPQDRQFILSSKKLLLSDSGFYLCASSPREPRETQYFGPGTRLLVL.

This sequence joins TRBV7-2 and TRBJ1-2; 8 bases are a match to TRBD1. The J segment lost 0 bases and the V segment lost 5 bases, leaving 5 bases of the junction unmatched. Germline CDR1 is SGHTA and CDR2 is FQGNSA. The CDR3 length is 15 residues. The CDR3 nucleotides are TGTGCCAGCAGCCCGCGGACAGGGTCTAACTATGGCTACACCTTC. Translated, it gives CASSPRTGSNYGYTF.

This clone appeared a few times. The chain has TRBV5-1 and TRBJ2-5, with 9 bases matching TRBD2. Germline CDR1 reads SGHRS; CDR2 reads YFSETQ. CDR3 length: 14 amino acids. V lost 1 base, J lost 5 bases, and 3 bases stayed unmatched. The CDR3 nucleotides read TGCGCCAGCAGCTTGTTGCGGGAGGGGGAGACCCAGTACTTC. Amino acids: CASSLLREGETQYF.

The V and J genes are TRBV27 and TRBJ1-5; TRBD1 agrees at 8 bases. Per the germline V gene, CDR1 is MNHEY and CDR2 is SMNVEV (reference sequence). CDR3 length: 15 amino acids. After removal of 5 bases from V and 4 bases from J, the junction contained 7 bases not matched to a gene. CDR3 nucleotide sequence: TGTGCCAGCAGTCTTACAGGGGGAACTAATCAGCCCCAGCATTTT. As protein: CASSLTGGTNQPQHF.

This clone appeared a few times. V gene TRBV10-3 combines with J gene TRBJ2-7, with a tentative D call TRBD1 (5 bases). This CDR3 comprises 13 residues. Trimming removed 5 bases at V and 1 base at J, with 9 bases between. The V gene's germline CDR1 is ENHRY and CDR2 SYGVKD. The CDR3 protein is CAISQGSSYEQYF. The CDR3 nucleotides read TGTGCCATCAGTCAGGGTTCGTCCTACGAGCAGTACTTC.

This clone occurred a few times. The V gene is TRBV30, the J gene TRBJ1-1; D not resolved. This CDR3 comprises 13 residues. The germline V and J ends were trimmed by 1 base and 3 bases, with 9 bases remaining between them. CDR1 GTSNPN and CDR2 SVGIG come from the germline V gene (reference sequence). The CDR3 DNA is TGTGCCTGGAGTGCACGACTTGACACTGAAGCTTTCTTT. Translated: CAWSARLDTEAFF.

The chain is built from TRBV19 and TRBJ1-1; no definite D call. V dropped 1 base and J dropped 0 bases, with 6 bases sitting between them. Per germline, CDR1 LNHDA and CDR2 SQIVND (reference sequence). This CDR3 has 14 amino acids. The CDR3 coding sequence is TGTGCCAGTAGTATAGCCCACATGAACACTGAAGCTTTCTTT. Protein sequence: CASSIAHMNTEAFF. Variable domain in full (rest from reference TRBV19 and TRBJ1-1): DGGITQSPKYLFRKEGQNVTLSCEQNLNHDAMYWYRQDPGQGLRLIYYSQIVNDFQKGDIAEGYSVSREKKESFPLTVTSAQKNPTAFYLCASSIAHMNTEAFFGQGTRLTVV.

The chain links TRBV7-2 to TRBJ2-2; TRBD2 matches 10 bases. Losses at the gene ends were 8 bases for V and 4 bases for J; bases not matched to a gene: 7. The CDR3 length is 15 residues. The V gene's germline CDR1 is SGHTA and CDR2 FQGNSA. This CDR3 is CASRSLAGATGELFF. The CDR3 DNA is TGTGCCAGCCGCAGCCTAGCGGGAGCCACCGGGGAGCTGTTTTTT.

The rearrangement joins TRBV19 to TRBJ2-7; TRBD2 matches 11 bases. Unmatched junction bases numbered 10, after V lost 5 bases and J lost 4 bases. Germline CDR1 is LNHDA and CDR2 is SQIVND (reference sequence). This CDR3 comprises 16 residues. This CDR3 reads CASSGRDSGRAYEQYF. CDR3 coding DNA: TGTGCCAGTAGTGGGCGTGATAGCGGGAGGGCTTACGAGCAGTACTTC.